These T cell receptor beta chains were read from a single sample in a study of T-cell reconstitution after alpha-beta-depleted transplantation in children. TCRdb itself ran the PCR reads through MiXCR, one entry per CDR3 protein. The profile shows about 440,000 distinct CDR3 sequences, approximately 41% of them singletons. The material sequenced was PBMCs, taken before TCRalphabeta/CD19-depleted stem cell transplant. These receptors came from a girl aged 2 to 9 with aplastic anemia, due to receive a stem cell transplant. CDR3s include the opening cysteine and the closing phenylalanine or tryptophan. D genes are given only for firm matches. Size is omitted from some rows. Given values are once, few, many or a class for expanded clones.

-,TRBV20-1,TRBJ1-5,-,TGCAGTGCTAGAGGTGGAAACAGCAATCAGCCCCAGCATTTT,CSARGGNSNQPQHF
-,TRBV7-9,TRBJ2-4,-,TGTGCCAGCAGCTTAGGTGGGATGGGTAGCATTCAGTACTTC,CASSLGGMGSIQYF
medium-sized,TRBV27,TRBJ2-1,TRBD2,TGTGCCAGCAGTTGGACTAGCGGGGCGTACAATGAGCAGTTCTTC,CASSWTSGAYNEQFF
many,TRBV6-1,TRBJ2-7,TRBD2,TGTGCCAGCAGACTTAGCGGGGCCCTCACCTACGAGCAGTACTTC,CASRLSGALTYEQYF
-,TRBV7-9,TRBJ2-3,TRBD1,TGTGCCAGCAGCTCACGGGGACAGGGAGATACGCAGTATTTT,CASSSRGQGDTQYF
-,TRBV4-1,TRBJ2-7,TRBD1,TGCGCCAGCAGCCAAGGGCCGGACAGGGCCTACGAGCAGTACTTC,CASSQGPDRAYEQYF
-,TRBV10-3,TRBJ2-1,TRBD1,TGTGCCATCAGCGTACAGGGGTCCTACAATGAGCAGTTCTTC,CAISVQGSYNEQFF
many,TRBV2,TRBJ2-1,-,TGTGCCAGCAGTGAAGCGGGAGGTCGATACAATGAGCAGTTCTTC,CASSEAGGRYNEQFF
-,TRBV20-1,TRBJ2-5,-,TGCAGTGCTCCTCAAGCCGGGACACTCAAAGGTGGCCAGTACTTC,CSAPQAGTLKGGQYF
few,TRBV29-1,TRBJ2-5,-,TGCAGCGCTTCTCGGATCCAAGAGACCCAGTACTTC,CSASRIQETQYF
many,TRBV11-2,TRBJ2-1,TRBD1,TGTGCCAGCAGCCACTCCGGGACAGGATACAATGAGCAGTTCTTC,CASSHSGTGYNEQFF
-,TRBV15,TRBJ1-2,-,TGTGCCACCAGCAGCAAGGGACTCCTTAACTATGGCTACACCTTC,CATSSKGLLNYGYTF
-,TRBV7-9,TRBJ2-5,-,TGTGCCAGCAGCTTATCCCAATTACGCCTCGAGACCCAGTACTTC,CASSLSQLRLETQYF
-,TRBV12-3/TRBV12-4,TRBJ2-3,-,TGTGCCAGCAAGGGCCAAGGACTCTCCACAGATACGCAGTATTTT,CASKGQGLSTDTQYF
-,TRBV7-9,TRBJ1-1,TRBD1,TGTGCCAGCAGCCCTCCGGGACAGGTAGCTTCAGCTTTCTTT,CASSPPGQVASAFF
-,TRBV6-5,TRBJ2-7,TRBD1,TGTGCCAGCAGTTTGGACAGGGGGTCCCCCGAGCAGTACTTC,CASSLDRGSPEQYF
-,TRBV20-1,TRBJ1-2,-,TGCAGTGCTAGAGGTTCAGGGTCCTATGGCTACACCTTC,CSARGSGSYGYTF
few,TRBV12-3/TRBV12-4,TRBJ2-1,TRBD1,TGTGCCAGCAGTTTTAGCGGGACAGGGGGACTATACAATGAGCAGTTCTTC,CASSFSGTGGLYNEQFF
-,TRBV12-3/TRBV12-4,TRBJ2-1,TRBD2,TGTGCCAGCAGGTCTAGCGGCAATGAGCAGTTCTTC,CASRSSGNEQFF
many,TRBV5-1,TRBJ2-3,TRBD1,TGCGCCAGCAGCTTGGAGGGACAGACAGATACGCAGTATTTT,CASSLEGQTDTQYF
-,TRBV20-1,TRBJ2-5,-,TGCAGTGCCTCTGAGGTGGCCCGGGGCGCCTGGGGGACCCAGTACTTC,CSASEVARGAWGTQYF
few,TRBV2,TRBJ2-7,TRBD1,TGTGCCAGCAGTGAAGACAGGGGACGGTACTTC,CASSEDRGRYF
many,TRBV12-3/TRBV12-4,TRBJ1-1,-,TGTGCCAGCAGTTTAAGTCAGCTGAACACTGAAGCTTTCTTT,CASSLSQLNTEAFF
-,TRBV6-5,TRBJ2-3,-,TGTGCCAGCAGTTACGAGGTGCCAGATACGCAGTATTTT,CASSYEVPDTQYF
many,TRBV20-1,TRBJ2-2,-,TGCAGTGCTAGCCTCTCGCGGACCGGGGAGCTGTTTTTT,CSASLSRTGELFF
few,TRBV13,TRBJ1-2,-,TGTGCCAGCGCCCCCTCGGTACAGCCTAATTACTATGGCTACACCTTC,CASAPSVQPNYYGYTF
few,TRBV20-1,TRBJ2-5,TRBD2,TGCAGTGCTAGGAGTTACCGAGCGGGACCCACGGGCCGGGAGACCCAGTACTTC,CSARSYRAGPTGRETQYF
-,TRBV21-1,TRBJ2-6,-,TGTGCCAGCAGCAAATTCGTCCTTCCTGGGGCCAACGTCCTGACTTTC,CASSKFVLPGANVLTF
-,TRBV7-3,TRBJ1-2,-,TGTGCCAGCAGCCCGGGCGCAGGGGCATATGGCTACACCTTC,CASSPGAGAYGYTF
few,TRBV20-1,TRBJ2-2,TRBD2,TGCAGTGCTAGTGATCACGGGAGGCCCGGGGAGCTGTTTTTT,CSASDHGRPGELFF
many,TRBV15,TRBJ2-2,-,TGTGCCACCAGCCCCTCAGGGGCAATGATTGCCGGGGAGCTGTTTTTT,CATSPSGAMIAGELFF
few,TRBV28,TRBJ2-7,-,TGTGCCAGCAGCCCAATCTCCGGGACACCCTACGAGCAGTACTTC,CASSPISGTPYEQYF
-,TRBV20-1,TRBJ2-7,-,TGCAGTGCTAGAGATCTGGATACCTACGAGCAGTACTTC,CSARDLDTYEQYF
-,TRBV6-2/TRBV6-3,TRBJ1-5,-,TGTGCCAGCAGTTACTCGTACGGACAGAGCAATCAGCCCCAGCATTTT,CASSYSYGQSNQPQHF
-,TRBV5-1,TRBJ2-3,-,TGCGCCAGCAGCTTGGCATTGGCGGGACCCACAGATACGCAGTATTTT,CASSLALAGPTDTQYF
-,TRBV6-1,TRBJ1-1,TRBD1,TGTGCCAGCGGACCAACAGGGGGAGGAAACACTGAAGCTTTCTTT,CASGPTGGGNTEAFF
-,TRBV9,TRBJ2-3,TRBD2,TGTGCCAGCAGCGTAGCTAGCGGGAGGCCAGATACGCAGTATTTT,CASSVASGRPDTQYF
-,TRBV27,TRBJ2-4,-,TGTGCCAGCAGTTTTGGGTCAGGGGAAGCCAAAAACATTCAGTACTTC,CASSFGSGEAKNIQYF
-,TRBV20-1,TRBJ1-6,-,TGCAGTGCTAGCCCCGGGTCCAATTCACCCCTCCACTTT,CSASPGSNSPLHF
-,TRBV27,TRBJ2-5,-,TGTGCCAGCAGTAAAGGAGAGACCCAGTACTTC,CASSKGETQYF
-,TRBV19,TRBJ2-7,TRBD2,TGTGCCAGTAGTACCGACGCCGGGACTAGCGGGACCTACGAGCAGTACTTC,CASSTDAGTSGTYEQYF
-,TRBV25-1,TRBJ2-3,-,TGTGCCAGCAGTGGGCTGAAGACAGACCGTTTACTTAGCACAGATACGCAGTATTTT,CASSGLKTDRLLSTDTQYF
-,TRBV15,TRBJ2-5,-,TGTGCCACCAGCGTTAAAGTGTCTATGACCCAGTACTTC,CATSVKVSMTQYF
many,TRBV4-1,TRBJ2-1,TRBD2,TGCGCCAGCAGCCAAGGGGCGGGCGGGAGTTTATACAATGAGCAGTTCTTC,CASSQGAGGSLYNEQFF
many,TRBV3-1,TRBJ2-7,TRBD2,TGTGCCAGCCACCACTGGGGGGAGGGCCCTTCTGAGCAGTACTTC,CASHHWGEGPSEQYF
-,TRBV15,TRBJ2-2,TRBD1,TGTGCCACCAGCAGAGTCGGACAGGGGGCCGGGGAGCTGTTTTTT,CATSRVGQGAGELFF
-,TRBV7-2,TRBJ2-1,-,TGTGCCAGCAGCCCAGCGAGGGGCTCCTACAATGAGCAGTTCTTC,CASSPARGSYNEQFF
many,TRBV15,TRBJ2-1,-,TGTGCCACCAGCAGAGTCGAGCAGAGGTTCTTC,CATSRVEQRFF
many,TRBV4-3,TRBJ2-3,-,TGCGCCAGCAGCCAAGTCGGTAGCACAGATACGCAGTATTTT,CASSQVGSTDTQYF
many,TRBV5-1,TRBJ2-1,TRBD1,TGCGCCAGCAGCTTGATCCCGCCGGGACAGGGGCTTGGCAATGAGCAGTTCTTC,CASSLIPPGQGLGNEQFF